The clone carrying this T cell receptor beta chain was detected only once. Its specificity is unknown. The sample originates from a study of shared clonotypes between healthy human individuals. Background on the study: Plates per donor: three CD4 naive, three CD4 memory, two CD8 naive, one CD8 memory.

The CDR3 loop spans 14 amino acids. Germline CDR1 is MDHEN and CDR2 is SYDVKM. V shed 3 bases and J shed 0 bases, with 9 bases lying between them. Libraries were prepared by immunoSEQ multiplex PCR; TCRdb keeps only in-frame clonotypes and omits some of them. The table includes fewer than 3 million clones, 85% to 95% detected once. General study points: Depth of sequencing was expected to influence donor clonotype sharing.

This chain joins TRBV28 and TRBJ2-7, with D perhaps assigned TRBD1 or TRBD2 (5 bases each). The sample taken for sequencing was naive CD4+ T cells from PBMCs. Subset in this sample: CD45RA+ positively selected. This clonotype was sampled from a man younger than 30 in good health. Some clones in this sample may be carry-over from other donors' samples. CDR3 in amino acids: CASSFGGFSYEQYF. The DNA of the CDR3 is TGTGCCAGCAGTTTTGGGGGATTCTCCTACGAGCAGTACTTC.